The sequence of this TCR beta chain was determined in a study of spatial heterogeneity in lung cancer. Study-wide background: There were consistently more beta-chain sequences detected than alpha-chain sequences.

The CDR3 runs 15 residues. V was clipped by 5 bases and J by 7 bases; unmatched bases: 8. In germline, CDR1 is SEHNR, CDR2 FQNEAQ (reference sequence). This sample's time point: sample taken at primary tumor resection. Unsorted whole RNA samples from tumor, nontumor lung or frozen PBMC were sequenced. This clonotype came up many times. TCRdb analysed the 5' RACE reads with MiXCR anew, one entry per CDR3 protein. The data contain about 16,000 distinct CDR3 sequences, 7% to 9% of them singletons. This TCR was sampled from a female donor with early-stage non-small cell lung cancer. Material: PBMCs, obtained at surgery. The chain couples TRBV7-9 to TRBJ2-1, with 10 positions matching TRBD2. The CDR3 loop is CASSLGLASGNEQFF. Here the CDR3 DNA reads TGTGCCAGCAGCCTGGGACTAGCGTCTGGGAATGAGCAGTTCTTC. The full variable domain, rest sourced from reference TRBV7-9 and TRBJ2-1, is DTGVSQNPRHKITKRGQNVTFRCDPISEHNRLYWYRQTLGQGPEFLTYFQNEAQLEKSRLLSDRFSAERPKGSFSTLEIQRTEQGDSAMYLCASSLGLASGNEQFFGPGTRLTVL.